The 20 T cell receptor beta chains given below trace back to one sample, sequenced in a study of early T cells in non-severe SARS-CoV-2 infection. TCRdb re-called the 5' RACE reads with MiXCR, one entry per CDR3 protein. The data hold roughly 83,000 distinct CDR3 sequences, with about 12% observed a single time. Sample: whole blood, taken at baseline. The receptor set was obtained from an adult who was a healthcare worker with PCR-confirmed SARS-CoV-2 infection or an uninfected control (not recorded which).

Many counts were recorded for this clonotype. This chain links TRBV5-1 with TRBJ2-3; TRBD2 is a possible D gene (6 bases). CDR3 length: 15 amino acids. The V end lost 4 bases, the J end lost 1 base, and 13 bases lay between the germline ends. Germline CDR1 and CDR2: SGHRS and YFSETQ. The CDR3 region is CASSGSGDRTDTQYF. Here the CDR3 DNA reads TGCGCCAGCAGCGGTAGCGGAGACCGCACAGATACGCAGTATTTT.

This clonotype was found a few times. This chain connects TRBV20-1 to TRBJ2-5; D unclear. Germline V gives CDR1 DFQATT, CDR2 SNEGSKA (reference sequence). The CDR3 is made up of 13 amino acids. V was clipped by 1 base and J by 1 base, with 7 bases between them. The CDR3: CSARVNFQETQYF. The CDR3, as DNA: TGCAGTGCTAGAGTGAATTTCCAAGAGACCCAGTACTTC.

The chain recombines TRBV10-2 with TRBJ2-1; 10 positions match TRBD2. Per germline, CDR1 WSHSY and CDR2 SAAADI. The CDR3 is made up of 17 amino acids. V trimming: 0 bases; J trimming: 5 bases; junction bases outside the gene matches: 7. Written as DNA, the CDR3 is TGCGCCAGCAGTGAGTCGCTAGCGGGAGCCTTCGACAATGAGCAGTTCTTC. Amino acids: CASSESLAGAFDNEQFF.

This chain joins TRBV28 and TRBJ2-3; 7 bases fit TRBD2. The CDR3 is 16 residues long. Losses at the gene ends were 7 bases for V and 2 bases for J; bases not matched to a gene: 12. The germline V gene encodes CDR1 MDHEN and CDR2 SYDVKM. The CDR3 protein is CASTKRTRTSTDTQYF. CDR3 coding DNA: TGTGCCAGCACCAAAAGGACTAGGACTTCCACAGATACGCAGTATTTT.

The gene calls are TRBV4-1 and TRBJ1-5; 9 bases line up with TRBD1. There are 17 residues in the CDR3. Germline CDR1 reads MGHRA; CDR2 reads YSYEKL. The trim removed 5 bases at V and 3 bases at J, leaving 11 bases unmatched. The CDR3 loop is CASSTHPGQGINQPQHF. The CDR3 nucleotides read TGCGCCAGCAGCACCCATCCTGGACAGGGGATCAATCAGCCCCAGCATTTT.

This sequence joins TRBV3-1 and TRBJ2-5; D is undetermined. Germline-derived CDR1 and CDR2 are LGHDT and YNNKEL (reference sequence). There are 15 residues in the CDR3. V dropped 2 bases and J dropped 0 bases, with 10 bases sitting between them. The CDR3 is CASSQTDWYQETQYF. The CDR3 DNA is TGTGCCAGCAGCCAAACGGATTGGTACCAAGAGACCCAGTACTTC.

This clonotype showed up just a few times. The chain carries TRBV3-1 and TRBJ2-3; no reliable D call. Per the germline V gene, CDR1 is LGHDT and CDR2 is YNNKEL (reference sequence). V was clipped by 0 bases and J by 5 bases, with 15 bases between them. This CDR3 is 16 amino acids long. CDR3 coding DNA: TGTGCCAGCAGCCAAGACGTTCGGGCTTCGGGAGATACGCAGTATTTT. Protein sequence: CASSQDVRASGDTQYF.

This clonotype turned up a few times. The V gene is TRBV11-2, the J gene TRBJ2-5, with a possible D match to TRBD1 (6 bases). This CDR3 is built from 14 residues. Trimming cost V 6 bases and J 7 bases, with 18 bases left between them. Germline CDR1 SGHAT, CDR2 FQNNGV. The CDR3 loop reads CASSLDRTLGTQYF. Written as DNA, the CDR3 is TGTGCCAGCAGTTTGGACAGAACCCTAGGGACCCAGTACTTC.

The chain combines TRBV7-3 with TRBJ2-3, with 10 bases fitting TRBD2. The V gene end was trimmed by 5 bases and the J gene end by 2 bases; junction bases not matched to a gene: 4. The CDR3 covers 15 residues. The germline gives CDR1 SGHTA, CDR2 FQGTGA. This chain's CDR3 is CASSRAGGITDTQYF. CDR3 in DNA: TGTGCCAGCAGCCGAGCGGGAGGGATCACAGATACGCAGTATTTT.

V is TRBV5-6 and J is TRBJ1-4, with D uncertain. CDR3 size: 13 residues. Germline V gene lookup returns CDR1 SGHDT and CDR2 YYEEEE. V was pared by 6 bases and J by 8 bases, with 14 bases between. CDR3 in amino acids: CASTYNGVEKLFF. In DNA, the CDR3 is TGTGCCAGCACCTACAACGGGGTGGAAAAACTGTTTTTT.

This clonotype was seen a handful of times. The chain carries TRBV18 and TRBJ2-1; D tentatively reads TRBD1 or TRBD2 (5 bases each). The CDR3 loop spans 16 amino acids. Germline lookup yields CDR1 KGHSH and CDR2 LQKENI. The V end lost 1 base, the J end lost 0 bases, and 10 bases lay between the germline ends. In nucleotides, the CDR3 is TGTGCCAGCTCACCACGGGACGGACCCTCCTACAATGAGCAGTTCTTC. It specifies CASSPRDGPSYNEQFF. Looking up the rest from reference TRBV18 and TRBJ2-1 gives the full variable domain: NAGVMQNPRHLVRRRGQEARLRCSPMKGHSHVYWYRQLPEEGLKFMVYLQKENIIDESGMPKERFSAEFPKEGPSILRIQQVVRGDSAAYFCASSPRDGPSYNEQFFGPGTRLTVL.

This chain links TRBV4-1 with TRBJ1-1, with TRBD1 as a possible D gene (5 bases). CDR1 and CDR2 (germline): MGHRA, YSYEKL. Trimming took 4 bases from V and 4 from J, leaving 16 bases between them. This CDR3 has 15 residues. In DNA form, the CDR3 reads TGCGCCAGCAGCCTAAAGTGGGGCGGCAGCACTGAAGCTTTCTTT. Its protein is CASSLKWGGSTEAFF.

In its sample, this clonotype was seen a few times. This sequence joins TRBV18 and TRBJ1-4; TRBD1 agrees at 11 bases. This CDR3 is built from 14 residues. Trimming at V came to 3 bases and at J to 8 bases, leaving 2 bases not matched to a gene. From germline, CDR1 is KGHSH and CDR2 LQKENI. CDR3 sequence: CASSPGQGDEKLFF. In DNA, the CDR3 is TGTGCCAGCTCACCGGGACAGGGGGACGAAAAACTGTTTTTT.

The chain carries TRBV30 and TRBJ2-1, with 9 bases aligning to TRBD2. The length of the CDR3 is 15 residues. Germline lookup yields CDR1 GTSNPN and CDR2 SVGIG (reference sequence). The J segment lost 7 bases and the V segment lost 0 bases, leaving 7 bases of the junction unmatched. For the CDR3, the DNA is TGTGCCTGGAGTGTACTGGCGGGGGGGCCAAATGAGCAGTTCTTC. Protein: CAWSVLAGGPNEQFF.

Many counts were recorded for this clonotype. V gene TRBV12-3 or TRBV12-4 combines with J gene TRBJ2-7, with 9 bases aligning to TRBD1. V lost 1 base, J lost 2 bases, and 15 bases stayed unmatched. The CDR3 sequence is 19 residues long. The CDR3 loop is CASSLGIIRDRVYAYEQYF. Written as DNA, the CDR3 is TGTGCCAGCAGTTTAGGTATTATCCGGGACAGGGTCTATGCCTACGAGCAGTACTTC.

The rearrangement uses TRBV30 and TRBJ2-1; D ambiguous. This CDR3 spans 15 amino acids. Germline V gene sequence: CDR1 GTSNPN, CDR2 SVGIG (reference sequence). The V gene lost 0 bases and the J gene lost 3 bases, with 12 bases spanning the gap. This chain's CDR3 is CAWSVIRQIYNEQFF. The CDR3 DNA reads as TGTGCCTGGAGTGTAATCCGGCAGATCTACAATGAGCAGTTCTTC.

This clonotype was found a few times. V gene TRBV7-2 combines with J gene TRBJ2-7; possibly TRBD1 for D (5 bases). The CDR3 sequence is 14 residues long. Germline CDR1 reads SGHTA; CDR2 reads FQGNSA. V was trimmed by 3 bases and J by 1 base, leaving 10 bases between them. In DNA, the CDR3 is TGTGCCAGCAGCTTTAGCAGGGATTCCTACGAGCAGTACTTC. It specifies CASSFSRDSYEQYF.

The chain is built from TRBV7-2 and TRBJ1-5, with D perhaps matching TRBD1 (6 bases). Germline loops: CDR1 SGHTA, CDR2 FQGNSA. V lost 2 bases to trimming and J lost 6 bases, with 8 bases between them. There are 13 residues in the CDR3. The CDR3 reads CASSLQGTQPQHF. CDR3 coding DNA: TGTGCCAGCAGCTTACAGGGGACTCAGCCCCAGCATTTT.

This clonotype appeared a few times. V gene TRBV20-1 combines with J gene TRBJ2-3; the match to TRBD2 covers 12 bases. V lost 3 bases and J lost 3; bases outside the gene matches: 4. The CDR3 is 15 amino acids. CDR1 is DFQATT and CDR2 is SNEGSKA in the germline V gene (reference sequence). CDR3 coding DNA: TGCAGTGCTAGTTTGACTAGCGGGGGTACAGATACGCAGTATTTT. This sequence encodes CSASLTSGGTDTQYF.

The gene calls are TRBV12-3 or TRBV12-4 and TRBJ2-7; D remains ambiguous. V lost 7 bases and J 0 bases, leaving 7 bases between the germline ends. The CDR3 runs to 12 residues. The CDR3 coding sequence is TGTGCCAGCACCCCGAGCTCCTACGAGCAGTACTTC. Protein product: CASTPSSYEQYF.